The next 26 T cell receptor beta chains were all read from a single sample in a study of vaccination and CD4 T cells after COVID-19. The treatment here: roughly 10-day PBMC culture with coronavirus spike peptide pools or control peptides (ViraFEST assay). Their recognized antigens are unknown. Sequencing of the DNA from cultured CD4+ T cells was carried out with the Oncomine TCR Beta short-read assay. TCRdb fed the PCR reads into MiXCR, producing one record per CDR3 protein. Among 20,000 to 30,000 distinct CDR3 sequences, roughly 64% were seen once, and the ten largest hold 4.5% to 6%. The source material was CD4+ T cells from blood, cultured in vitro. The receptors originated from a human donor who had recovered from COVID-19.

As DNA, the CDR3 is TGCGCCAGCAGCAAGACAGGGCCCCAGCCCCAGCATTTT. Translating it yields CASSKTGPQPQHF. The chain joins TRBV10-1 to TRBJ1-5, with 7 bases identical to TRBD1. The length of the CDR3 is 13 residues. Germline values: CDR1 WNHNN, CDR2 SYGVQD (reference sequence). The V segment lost 6 bases and the J segment 7 bases; nucleotides outside the gene matches: 6.

The rearrangement links TRBV27 to TRBJ2-7; the match to TRBD2 covers 7 bases. This CDR3 region has 15 residues. J was trimmed by 2 bases and V by 3 bases; bases with no gene match: 7. Germline V gene sequence: CDR1 MNHEY, CDR2 SMNVEV (reference sequence). CDR3 in amino acids: CASSFGAGFTYEQYF. In DNA, the CDR3 is TGTGCCAGCAGTTTCGGAGCGGGGTTTACCTACGAGCAGTACTTC.

This clonotype was counted between two and nine times. The J gene is TRBJ1-5, the V gene TRBV20-1; the match to TRBD1 covers 9 bases. This CDR3 is built from 15 residues. Germline V gene lookup returns CDR1 DFQATT and CDR2 SNEGSKA (reference sequence). J gave up 7 bases and V 0 bases, and 7 bases lay outside the gene matches. The CDR3 DNA sequence: TGCAGTGCTAGAGAGGGACAGGGAATAGGACAGCCCCAGCATTTT. Protein: CSAREGQGIGQPQHF.

The chain links TRBV2 to TRBJ1-2; 7 bases agree with TRBD1. Germline CDR1 and CDR2: SNHLY and FYNNEI. The CDR3 totals 13 residues. The junction had 5 bases not matched to a gene; V was cut back by 2 bases and J by 8 bases. CDR3 region: CASSEQGGPGYTF. The CDR3 DNA follows: TGTGCCAGCAGTGAACAGGGGGGGCCCGGCTACACCTTC.

The chain carries TRBV5-3 and TRBJ1-5, with 7 positions matching TRBD1. TRBV5-3 is treated as an ORF (open reading frame) with a function not yet certain. The trim removed 5 bases at V and 9 bases at J, leaving 17 bases unmatched. The CDR3 length is 16 residues. CDR3 protein: CARRRIRTGRVWPQHF. The CDR3 coding sequence is TGTGCCAGAAGACGAATTCGGACAGGTCGTGTGTGGCCCCAGCATTTT.

This chain uses TRBV30 with TRBJ1-2; D call uncertain. Germline V gene sequence: CDR1 GTSNPN, CDR2 SVGIG (reference sequence). The CDR3 is 13 amino acids. With 5 bases removed from V and 3 bases from J, the gap between germline ends came to 13 bases. The CDR3 region has the DNA TGTGCCTGGTTGGAGGCAAACCACTATGGCTACACCTTC. This translates into CAWLEANHYGYTF.

In DNA, the CDR3 is TGTGCCAGCAGTTTAGGGGCCGGGCTCCCCTATGGCTACACCTTC. Translated: CASSLGAGLPYGYTF. The V call is TRBV28, the J call TRBJ1-2; TRBD1 is a possible D gene (5 bases). The V end was cut by 2 bases, the J end by 4 bases, with 14 bases between. Germline CDR1 MDHEN, CDR2 SYDVKM. The CDR3 loop spans 15 amino acids.

The chain recombines TRBV20-1 with TRBJ1-1, with a tentative D call TRBD1 (5 bases). This CDR3 is built from 14 residues. CDR1 and CDR2 from the germline V gene are DFQATT and SNEGSKA (reference sequence). The CDR3 region is CSPGRGRMNTEAFF. The CDR3 DNA follows: TGCAGCCCTGGACGGGGACGGATGAACACTGAAGCTTTCTTT.

The V call is TRBV6-2 or TRBV6-3, the J call TRBJ2-7; the D call may be TRBD1 or TRBD2 (6 bases each). The germline V and J ends were trimmed by 2 bases and 3 bases, with 17 bases remaining between them. There are 16 residues in the CDR3. CDR1 and CDR2 (germline): MNHEY, SVGEGT. Here the CDR3 DNA reads TGTGCCAGCAGTTACCCGCCGGGGGCGGCCGACTACGAGCAGTACTTC. It specifies CASSYPPGAADYEQYF.

This clonotype has just one count. The chain uses TRBV6-2 or TRBV6-3 and TRBJ1-1; D is unresolved. Trimming took off 5 bases at V and 6 bases at J, with 13 bases between the two ends. CDR1 and CDR2 from the germline V gene are MNHEY and SVGEGT. CDR3 length equals 13 residues. CDR3 region: CASSVPESAEAFF. In nucleotides, the CDR3 is TGTGCCAGCAGTGTACCGGAGAGTGCTGAAGCTTTCTTT.

The chain employs TRBV7-3 and TRBJ2-2; D is tentatively TRBD1 or TRBD2 (5 bases each). Deletions cut 1 base from V and 0 bases from J, with 9 bases between. This CDR3 is 16 amino acids long. CDR1 and CDR2 (germline): SGHTA, FQGTGA. Here the CDR3 reads CASSLRGPTNTGELFF. The CDR3 DNA reads TGTGCCAGCAGCTTAAGGGGACCCACGAACACCGGGGAGCTGTTTTTT. Combining the CDR3 with reference TRBV7-3 and TRBJ2-2 gives the whole variable domain GAGVSQTPSNKVTEKGKYVELRCDPISGHTALYWYRQSLGQGPEFLIYFQGTGAADDSGLPNDRFFAVRPEGSVSTLKIQRTERGDSAVYLCASSLRGPTNTGELFFGEGSRLTVL.

The chain has TRBV12-3 or TRBV12-4 and TRBJ1-1; 10 nucleotides line up with TRBD1. The CDR3 totals 14 residues. Trimming cost V 5 bases and J 5 bases; bases outside gene matches: 5. CDR3 protein: CASSLRDRGTEAFF. The CDR3 DNA reads TGTGCCAGCAGTCTCCGGGACAGGGGTACTGAAGCTTTCTTT.

This clonotype occurred once. The chain has TRBV6-7 and TRBJ1-2, with 7 bases that match TRBD1. TRBV6-7 is an open reading frame whose function is uncertain. V lost 5 bases, J lost 6 bases, and 6 bases stayed unmatched. The CDR3 extends over 13 amino acids. This CDR3 is CASSNRDSHGYTF. The CDR3, as DNA: TGTGCCAGCAGTAACCGGGACAGTCATGGCTACACCTTC.

The chain couples TRBV19 to TRBJ2-1; D gene uncertain. The CDR3 totals 13 residues. V was shortened by 7 bases and J by 0 bases, with 7 bases between the two germline ends. Germline CDR1 LNHDA, CDR2 SQIVND (reference sequence). CDR3: CASKGLSYNEQFF. The CDR3 nucleotides are TGTGCCAGTAAGGGCCTCTCCTACAATGAGCAGTTCTTC. The full variable domain, in which reference TRBV19 and TRBJ2-1 provide the parts outside the CDR3, is DGGITQSPKYLFRKEGQNVTLSCEQNLNHDAMYWYRQDPGQGLRLIYYSQIVNDFQKGDIAEGYSVSREKKESFPLTVTSAQKNPTAFYLCASKGLSYNEQFFGPGTRLTVL.

The chain uses TRBV6-4 and TRBJ1-5; D is ambiguous. Per germline, CDR1 MRHNA and CDR2 SNTAGT. The germline V and J ends were trimmed by 5 bases and 5 bases, with 13 bases remaining between them. The length of the CDR3 is 14 residues. The CDR3 DNA follows: TGTGCCAGCAGTCCCTCGGGGTATTATCAGCCCCAGCATTTT. Translation: CASSPSGYYQPQHF.

The chain carries TRBV20-1 and TRBJ2-1; 7 bases line up with TRBD2. The J call could be wrong; TRBJ2-7 is a better fit for the DNA end. The CDR3 length is 13 residues. Germline CDR1 is DFQATT and CDR2 is SNEGSKA (reference sequence). CDR3 in DNA: TGCAGTCCGACCGGGAGGACACAATACGAGCAGTACTTC. Translated: CSPTGRTQYEQYF.

The rearrangement uses TRBV20-1 and TRBJ2-7; D is unclear. This CDR3 contains 8 residues. The germline CDR1 and CDR2 sequences are DFQATT and SNEGSKA (reference sequence). CDR3 sequence (DNA): TGCAGAGTCGGCGGGCAGTACTTC. Protein product: CRVGGQYF.

The chain links TRBV11-2 to TRBJ2-6, with TRBD1 identical over 9 bases. The CDR3 runs 17 residues. V trimming: 5 bases; J trimming: 3 bases; junction bases outside the gene matches: 8. Germline CDR1 reads SGHAT; CDR2 reads FQNNGV. For the CDR3, the DNA is TGTGCCAGCAGCCCTGTACAGGGGGCGGTTGGGGCCAACGTCCTGACTTTC. It is translated as CASSPVQGAVGANVLTF.

The chain couples TRBV6-2 or TRBV6-3 to TRBJ2-3, with D unresolved. Germline V gene sequence: CDR1 MNHEY, CDR2 SVGEGT. CDR3 size: 17 residues. Trimming left V 7 bases short and J 0 bases short, with 20 bases between. Here the CDR3 reads CASTPNRLLTSTDTQYF. The CDR3 nucleotides are TGTGCCAGCACTCCCAACCGACTGCTGACTAGCACAGATACGCAGTATTTT.

This chain links TRBV2 with TRBJ1-1; D ambiguous. The length of the CDR3 is 12 residues. CDR1 and CDR2 (germline): SNHLY, FYNNEI. V gave up 5 bases and J gave up 7 bases, with 11 bases separating them. The CDR3 sequence: CASSTNDFEAFF. CDR3 DNA: TGTGCCAGCAGTACGAATGATTTTGAAGCTTTCTTT.

The genes are TRBV12-3 or TRBV12-4 and TRBJ1-1, with D maybe TRBD1 (5 bases). V gave up 11 bases and J gave up 11 bases, with 21 bases separating them. There are 12 residues in the CDR3. The DNA of the CDR3 is TGTGCCGGCTCTTTGGGACCACTAGCGGCTTTCTTT. It codes for CAGSLGPLAAFF.

This clonotype was seen once. J is TRBJ1-5 and V is TRBV20-1, with 8 bases that match TRBD1. The germline gives CDR1 DFQATT, CDR2 SNEGSKA (reference sequence). V lost 3 bases and J lost 3; bases outside the gene matches: 13. CDR3 size: 17 residues. Here the CDR3 reads CSASVRGQGTYNQPQHF. The CDR3 nucleotides are TGCAGTGCTAGTGTTCGAGGACAGGGAACTTACAATCAGCCCCAGCATTTT.

This clonotype is judged medium-sized. The chain is built from TRBV6-1 and TRBJ1-1; D gene unclear. The CDR3 totals 13 residues. V was cut by 6 bases and J by 9 bases, with 17 bases left in between. Per the germline V gene, CDR1 is MNHNS and CDR2 is SASEGT. The CDR3 bases are TGTGCCAGCAGAGCCGGGTCGCCATTGCAAGCTTTCTTT. Its translation: CASRAGSPLQAFF.

V is TRBV7-8 and J is TRBJ1-2; D possibly corresponds to TRBD1 (6 bases). The V gene's germline CDR1 is SGHVS and CDR2 FQNEAQ. The CDR3 runs 16 residues. V gave up 7 bases and J gave up 3 bases, with 21 bases separating them. The CDR3, as DNA: TGTGCCAGCACCTACCCTCCGGCGGGGGCGGACTATGGCTACACCTTC. Translating it yields CASTYPPAGADYGYTF.

The chain recombines TRBV6-1 with TRBJ1-2, with no clear D. V lost 8 bases to trimming and J lost 8 bases, with 9 bases between them. The CDR3 is 10 amino acids. Germline-derived CDR1 and CDR2 are MNHNS and SASEGT. CDR3 DNA: TGTGCCAGCGGGGTGACGGGCTACACCTTC. It is translated as CASGVTGYTF.

The V gene is TRBV27, the J gene TRBJ1-5; 9 bases are a match to TRBD1. Germline V gene sequence: CDR1 MNHEY, CDR2 SMNVEV (reference sequence). CDR3 length: 16 residues. The trim removed 2 bases at V and 4 bases at J, leaving 6 bases unmatched. CDR3 region: CASSLIYRGPNQPQHF. The CDR3 bases are TGTGCCAGCAGTTTAATATACAGGGGGCCAAATCAGCCCCAGCATTTT.